The 20 T cell receptor beta chains in this list originate from one sample, sequenced in a study of blood T cell repertoires in COVID-19. Generated by immunoSEQ multiplex PCR, the TCRdb table keeps only in-frame clones and is missing some. This table holds 150,000 to 200,000 clones, approximately 80% found once. Sample: peripheral blood. Every receptor here comes from a woman older than 75 with acute or convalescent COVID-19.

This rearrangement joins TRBV2 to TRBJ1-2; 9 nucleotides line up with TRBD1. Unmatched junction bases numbered 4, after V lost 6 bases and J lost 2 bases. The CDR3 has 14 residues. CDR1 SNHLY and CDR2 FYNNEI come from the germline V gene. CDR3: CASSGDRANYGYTF. CDR3 DNA: TGTGCCAGCAGCGGGGACAGGGCGAACTATGGCTACACCTTC.

The V and J genes are TRBV28 and TRBJ2-7; tentative D call: TRBD2 (6 bases). The germline gives CDR1 MDHEN, CDR2 SYDVKM. This CDR3 region has 15 residues. Trimming removed 3 bases from V and 9 bases from J, with 21 bases in between. Written as DNA, the CDR3 is TGTGCCAGCAGTTTGGCGGGGCAGGGTGCCGCGGTGCAGTACTTC. Translating gives CASSLAGQGAAVQYF.

The chain carries TRBV5-1 and TRBJ2-1; D perhaps matches TRBD2 (6 bases). The V gene's germline CDR1 is SGHRS and CDR2 YFSETQ. The V end was cut by 0 bases, the J end by 8 bases, with 9 bases between. There are 13 residues in the CDR3. Here the CDR3 DNA reads TGCGCCAGCAGCTTGGGAGGAGGGGATGAGCAGTTCTTC. Encoded protein: CASSLGGGDEQFF.

This clone has a single count. The chain is built from TRBV15 and TRBJ1-6; D call uncertain. The CDR3 contains 16 residues. The V end lost 4 bases, the J end lost 7 bases, and 17 bases lay between the germline ends. Germline CDR1 reads LNHNV; CDR2 reads YYDKDF (reference sequence). The CDR3 loop reads CATSKPTSSSNSPLHF. The CDR3 region has the DNA TGTGCCACCAGCAAACCGACAAGCTCCTCGAATTCACCCCTCCACTTT.

The chain is built from TRBV12-3 or TRBV12-4 and TRBJ1-5; D uncertain. The CDR3 has 13 residues. Trimming took off 5 bases at V and 9 bases at J, with 14 bases between the two ends. Here the CDR3 reads CASSHKQSRPQHF. The CDR3 DNA is TGTGCCAGCAGTCACAAACAGTCACGGCCCCAGCATTTT.

The chain couples TRBV11-2 to TRBJ2-1, with 11 bases identical to TRBD2. The CDR3 runs to 15 residues. The V segment lost 4 bases and the J segment 4 bases; nucleotides outside the gene matches: 3. Germline V gives CDR1 SGHAT, CDR2 FQNNGV. CDR3 protein: CASSSWTSGYNEQFF. The CDR3, as DNA: TGTGCCAGCAGCTCCTGGACTAGCGGGTACAATGAGCAGTTCTTC.

This clone was counted a single time. The chain joins TRBV5-6 to TRBJ2-1; 15 bases match TRBD2. With 4 bases clipped from V and 2 bases from J, the junction kept 7 bases outside the gene matches. This CDR3 spans 18 amino acids. Germline assignment: CDR1 SGHDT and CDR2 YYEEEE. The CDR3 loop reads CASSRTSGRAVPYNEQFF. CDR3 sequence (DNA): TGTGCCAGCAGCCGGACTAGCGGGAGGGCCGTCCCCTACAATGAGCAGTTCTTC. The variable domain in full, completed from reference TRBV5-6 and TRBJ2-1, reads DAGVTQSPTHLIKTRGQQVTLRCSPKSGHDTVSWYQQALGQGPQFIFQYYEEEERQRGNFPDRFSGHQFPNYSSELNVNALLLGDSALYLCASSRTSGRAVPYNEQFFGPGTRLTVL.

The chain couples TRBV9 to TRBJ1-2; maybe TRBD1 (5 bases). CDR3 length: 12 residues. V was pared by 6 bases and J by 7 bases, with 13 bases between. CDR1 is SGDLS and CDR2 is YYNGEE in the germline V gene. CDR3 nucleotides: TGTGCCAGCACTGGGCAGGGAGGTGGCTACACCTTC. It codes for CASTGQGGGYTF.

The chain joins TRBV6-6 to TRBJ2-1; TRBD2 aligns across 8 bases. The CDR3 extends over 15 amino acids. The germline gives CDR1 MNHNY, CDR2 SVGAGI (reference sequence). Trimming cost V 2 bases and J 8 bases; bases outside gene matches: 8. In nucleotides, the CDR3 is TGTGCCAGCAGTTACGTAAGCGGGGGCCGGGATGAGCAGTTCTTC. Its protein is CASSYVSGGRDEQFF.

The chain carries TRBV19 and TRBJ1-1; 7 bases match TRBD1. This CDR3 has 12 amino acids. Germline-derived CDR1 and CDR2 are LNHDA and SQIVND (reference sequence). Germline trimming cut 8 bases from V and 5 bases from J; bases unmatched to any gene: 5. CDR3 nucleotide sequence: TGTGCCAGTGGGGACAGTAGGACTGAAGCTTTCTTT. It yields the protein CASGDSRTEAFF.

Only one count was recorded for this clone. The gene calls are TRBV7-9 and TRBJ2-1, with 8 bases lining up with TRBD2. The germline V gene has CDR1 SEHNR and CDR2 FQNEAQ (reference sequence). There are 14 residues in the CDR3. V lost 7 bases, J lost 9 bases, and 11 bases stayed unmatched. CDR3 protein: CASITGTSLGEQFF. The CDR3 bases are TGTGCCAGCATAACCGGGACTAGTTTGGGTGAGCAGTTCTTC.

The CDR3 coding sequence is TGCGCCAGCAGCCAAGGCCGGCTGGGCAGGGGGCGAAGTGGAAACACCATATATTTT. Its translation: CASSQGRLGRGRSGNTIYF. V is TRBV4-1 and J is TRBJ1-3; 8 bases are shared with TRBD1. The CDR3 covers 19 residues. Germline V gene lookup returns CDR1 MGHRA and CDR2 YSYEKL. J gave up 3 bases and V 1 base, and 14 bases lay outside the gene matches.

This sequence joins TRBV2 and TRBJ1-4, with D perhaps matching TRBD1 (5 bases). Trimming left V 3 bases short and J 10 bases short, with 18 bases between. In germline, CDR1 is SNHLY, CDR2 FYNNEI. This CDR3 is 15 amino acids long. DNA for the CDR3: TGTGCCAGCAGTGATTCGGGGGGGAAATACGGAAAACTGTTTTTT. This gives the protein CASSDSGGKYGKLFF.

J is TRBJ1-6 and V is TRBV5-1, with TRBD1 matching 8 bases. The length of the CDR3 is 16 residues. V shed 3 bases and J 10 bases; nucleotides not matched to a gene: 12. Per the germline V gene, CDR1 is SGHRS and CDR2 is YFSETQ. The CDR3 sequence: CASSWGTGREKSPLHF. CDR3 nucleotides: TGCGCCAGCAGCTGGGGGACAGGCCGTGAAAAATCACCCCTCCACTTT.

This clone was seen only once. The CDR3 DNA is TGTGCCAGCAGCTTAGCGACGGCTCGGGCAGGGGCCTATGGCTACACCTTC. It yields the protein CASSLATARAGAYGYTF. V usage is TRBV7-8 and J usage is TRBJ1-2; D possibly corresponds to TRBD1 (6 bases). Germline V gene sequence: CDR1 SGHVS, CDR2 FQNEAQ. The CDR3 consists of 17 residues. Trimming removed 0 bases at V and 4 bases at J, with 18 bases between. Combining the CDR3 with reference TRBV7-8 and TRBJ1-2 gives the whole variable domain GAGVSQSPRYKVAKRGQDVALRCDPISGHVSLFWYQQALGQGPEFLTYFQNEAQLDKSGLPSDRFFAERPEGSVSTLKIQRTQQEDSAVYLCASSLATARAGAYGYTFGSGTRLTVV.

The chain has TRBV19 and TRBJ1-5, with 7 positions matching TRBD1. The CDR3 has 15 amino acids. V lost 5 bases and J lost 0; bases outside the gene matches: 4. Germline CDR1 LNHDA, CDR2 SQIVND (reference sequence). CDR3 sequence reads: CASSLTGASNQPQHF. The CDR3 DNA follows: TGTGCCAGTAGTCTCACAGGGGCTAGCAATCAGCCCCAGCATTTT.

V usage is TRBV24-1 and J usage is TRBJ2-3; 8 bases fit TRBD2. There are 15 residues in the CDR3. Germline CDR1 reads KGHDR; CDR2 reads SFDVKD. Unmatched junction bases numbered 8, after V lost 5 bases and J lost 5 bases. DNA for the CDR3: TGTGCCACCAGTGCCCGGGGGGGTGGTAAAGATACGCAGTATTTT. Protein sequence: CATSARGGGKDTQYF.

This chain uses TRBV18 with TRBJ1-2, with D tentatively TRBD1 (5 bases). The CDR3 runs to 16 residues. Trimming took off 6 bases at V and 3 bases at J, with 20 bases between the two ends. CDR1 and CDR2 (germline): KGHSH, LQKENI. CDR3 DNA: TGTGCCAGCTCGAAGACAACGGTACAGGCCGACTATGGCTACACCTTC. Its protein product is CASSKTTVQADYGYTF. The whole variable domain, filled in from reference TRBV18 and TRBJ1-2, reads NAGVMQNPRHLVRRRGQEARLRCSPMKGHSHVYWYRQLPEEGLKFMVYLQKENIIDESGMPKERFSAEFPKEGPSILRIQQVVRGDSAAYFCASSKTTVQADYGYTFGSGTRLTVV.

The chain employs TRBV5-1 and TRBJ1-3; 11 bases fit TRBD1. This CDR3 spans 19 amino acids. The germline CDR1 and CDR2 sequences are SGHRS and YFSETQ. Losses at the gene ends were 4 bases for V and 3 bases for J; bases not matched to a gene: 15. The CDR3 DNA follows: TGCGCCAGCAGCCGGGGACAGGGGGAGAGAGGGCTTTATGGAAACACCATATATTTT. This codes for CASSRGQGERGLYGNTIYF.

J is TRBJ1-4 and V is TRBV30, with 11 bases aligning to TRBD1. Germline-derived CDR1 and CDR2 are GTSNPN and SVGIG (reference sequence). This CDR3 region has 21 residues. The J segment lost 0 bases and the V segment lost 0 bases, leaving 15 bases of the junction unmatched. CDR3 nucleotide sequence: TGTGCCTGGAGTGTCCCGTATTCCGGGACAGGGGGAACCTCAACTAATGAAAAACTGTTTTTT. Amino acids: CAWSVPYSGTGGTSTNEKLFF.